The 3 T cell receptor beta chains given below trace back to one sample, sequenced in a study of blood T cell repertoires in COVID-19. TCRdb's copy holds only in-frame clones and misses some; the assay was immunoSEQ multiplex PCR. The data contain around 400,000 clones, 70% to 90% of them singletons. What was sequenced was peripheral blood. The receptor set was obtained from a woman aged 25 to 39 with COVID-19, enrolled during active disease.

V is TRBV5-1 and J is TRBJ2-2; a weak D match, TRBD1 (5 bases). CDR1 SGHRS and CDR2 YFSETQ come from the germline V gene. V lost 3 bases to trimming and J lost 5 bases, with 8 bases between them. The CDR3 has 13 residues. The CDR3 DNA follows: TGCGCCAGCAGCTCCTACAGGACCGGGGAGCTGTTTTTT. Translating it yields CASSSYRTGELFF.

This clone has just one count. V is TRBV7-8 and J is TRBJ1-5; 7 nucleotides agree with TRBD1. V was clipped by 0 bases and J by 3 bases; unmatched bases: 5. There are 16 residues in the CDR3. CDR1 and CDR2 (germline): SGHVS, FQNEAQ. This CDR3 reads CASSLAPGQANQPQHF. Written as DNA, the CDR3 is TGTGCCAGCAGCTTAGCACCTGGACAGGCCAATCAGCCCCAGCATTTT.

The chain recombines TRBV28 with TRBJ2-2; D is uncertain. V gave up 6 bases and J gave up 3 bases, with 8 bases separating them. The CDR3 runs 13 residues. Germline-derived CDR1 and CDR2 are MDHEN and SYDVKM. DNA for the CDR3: TGTGCCAGCAGGACTCGGGACACCGGGGAGCTGTTTTTT. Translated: CASRTRDTGELFF.